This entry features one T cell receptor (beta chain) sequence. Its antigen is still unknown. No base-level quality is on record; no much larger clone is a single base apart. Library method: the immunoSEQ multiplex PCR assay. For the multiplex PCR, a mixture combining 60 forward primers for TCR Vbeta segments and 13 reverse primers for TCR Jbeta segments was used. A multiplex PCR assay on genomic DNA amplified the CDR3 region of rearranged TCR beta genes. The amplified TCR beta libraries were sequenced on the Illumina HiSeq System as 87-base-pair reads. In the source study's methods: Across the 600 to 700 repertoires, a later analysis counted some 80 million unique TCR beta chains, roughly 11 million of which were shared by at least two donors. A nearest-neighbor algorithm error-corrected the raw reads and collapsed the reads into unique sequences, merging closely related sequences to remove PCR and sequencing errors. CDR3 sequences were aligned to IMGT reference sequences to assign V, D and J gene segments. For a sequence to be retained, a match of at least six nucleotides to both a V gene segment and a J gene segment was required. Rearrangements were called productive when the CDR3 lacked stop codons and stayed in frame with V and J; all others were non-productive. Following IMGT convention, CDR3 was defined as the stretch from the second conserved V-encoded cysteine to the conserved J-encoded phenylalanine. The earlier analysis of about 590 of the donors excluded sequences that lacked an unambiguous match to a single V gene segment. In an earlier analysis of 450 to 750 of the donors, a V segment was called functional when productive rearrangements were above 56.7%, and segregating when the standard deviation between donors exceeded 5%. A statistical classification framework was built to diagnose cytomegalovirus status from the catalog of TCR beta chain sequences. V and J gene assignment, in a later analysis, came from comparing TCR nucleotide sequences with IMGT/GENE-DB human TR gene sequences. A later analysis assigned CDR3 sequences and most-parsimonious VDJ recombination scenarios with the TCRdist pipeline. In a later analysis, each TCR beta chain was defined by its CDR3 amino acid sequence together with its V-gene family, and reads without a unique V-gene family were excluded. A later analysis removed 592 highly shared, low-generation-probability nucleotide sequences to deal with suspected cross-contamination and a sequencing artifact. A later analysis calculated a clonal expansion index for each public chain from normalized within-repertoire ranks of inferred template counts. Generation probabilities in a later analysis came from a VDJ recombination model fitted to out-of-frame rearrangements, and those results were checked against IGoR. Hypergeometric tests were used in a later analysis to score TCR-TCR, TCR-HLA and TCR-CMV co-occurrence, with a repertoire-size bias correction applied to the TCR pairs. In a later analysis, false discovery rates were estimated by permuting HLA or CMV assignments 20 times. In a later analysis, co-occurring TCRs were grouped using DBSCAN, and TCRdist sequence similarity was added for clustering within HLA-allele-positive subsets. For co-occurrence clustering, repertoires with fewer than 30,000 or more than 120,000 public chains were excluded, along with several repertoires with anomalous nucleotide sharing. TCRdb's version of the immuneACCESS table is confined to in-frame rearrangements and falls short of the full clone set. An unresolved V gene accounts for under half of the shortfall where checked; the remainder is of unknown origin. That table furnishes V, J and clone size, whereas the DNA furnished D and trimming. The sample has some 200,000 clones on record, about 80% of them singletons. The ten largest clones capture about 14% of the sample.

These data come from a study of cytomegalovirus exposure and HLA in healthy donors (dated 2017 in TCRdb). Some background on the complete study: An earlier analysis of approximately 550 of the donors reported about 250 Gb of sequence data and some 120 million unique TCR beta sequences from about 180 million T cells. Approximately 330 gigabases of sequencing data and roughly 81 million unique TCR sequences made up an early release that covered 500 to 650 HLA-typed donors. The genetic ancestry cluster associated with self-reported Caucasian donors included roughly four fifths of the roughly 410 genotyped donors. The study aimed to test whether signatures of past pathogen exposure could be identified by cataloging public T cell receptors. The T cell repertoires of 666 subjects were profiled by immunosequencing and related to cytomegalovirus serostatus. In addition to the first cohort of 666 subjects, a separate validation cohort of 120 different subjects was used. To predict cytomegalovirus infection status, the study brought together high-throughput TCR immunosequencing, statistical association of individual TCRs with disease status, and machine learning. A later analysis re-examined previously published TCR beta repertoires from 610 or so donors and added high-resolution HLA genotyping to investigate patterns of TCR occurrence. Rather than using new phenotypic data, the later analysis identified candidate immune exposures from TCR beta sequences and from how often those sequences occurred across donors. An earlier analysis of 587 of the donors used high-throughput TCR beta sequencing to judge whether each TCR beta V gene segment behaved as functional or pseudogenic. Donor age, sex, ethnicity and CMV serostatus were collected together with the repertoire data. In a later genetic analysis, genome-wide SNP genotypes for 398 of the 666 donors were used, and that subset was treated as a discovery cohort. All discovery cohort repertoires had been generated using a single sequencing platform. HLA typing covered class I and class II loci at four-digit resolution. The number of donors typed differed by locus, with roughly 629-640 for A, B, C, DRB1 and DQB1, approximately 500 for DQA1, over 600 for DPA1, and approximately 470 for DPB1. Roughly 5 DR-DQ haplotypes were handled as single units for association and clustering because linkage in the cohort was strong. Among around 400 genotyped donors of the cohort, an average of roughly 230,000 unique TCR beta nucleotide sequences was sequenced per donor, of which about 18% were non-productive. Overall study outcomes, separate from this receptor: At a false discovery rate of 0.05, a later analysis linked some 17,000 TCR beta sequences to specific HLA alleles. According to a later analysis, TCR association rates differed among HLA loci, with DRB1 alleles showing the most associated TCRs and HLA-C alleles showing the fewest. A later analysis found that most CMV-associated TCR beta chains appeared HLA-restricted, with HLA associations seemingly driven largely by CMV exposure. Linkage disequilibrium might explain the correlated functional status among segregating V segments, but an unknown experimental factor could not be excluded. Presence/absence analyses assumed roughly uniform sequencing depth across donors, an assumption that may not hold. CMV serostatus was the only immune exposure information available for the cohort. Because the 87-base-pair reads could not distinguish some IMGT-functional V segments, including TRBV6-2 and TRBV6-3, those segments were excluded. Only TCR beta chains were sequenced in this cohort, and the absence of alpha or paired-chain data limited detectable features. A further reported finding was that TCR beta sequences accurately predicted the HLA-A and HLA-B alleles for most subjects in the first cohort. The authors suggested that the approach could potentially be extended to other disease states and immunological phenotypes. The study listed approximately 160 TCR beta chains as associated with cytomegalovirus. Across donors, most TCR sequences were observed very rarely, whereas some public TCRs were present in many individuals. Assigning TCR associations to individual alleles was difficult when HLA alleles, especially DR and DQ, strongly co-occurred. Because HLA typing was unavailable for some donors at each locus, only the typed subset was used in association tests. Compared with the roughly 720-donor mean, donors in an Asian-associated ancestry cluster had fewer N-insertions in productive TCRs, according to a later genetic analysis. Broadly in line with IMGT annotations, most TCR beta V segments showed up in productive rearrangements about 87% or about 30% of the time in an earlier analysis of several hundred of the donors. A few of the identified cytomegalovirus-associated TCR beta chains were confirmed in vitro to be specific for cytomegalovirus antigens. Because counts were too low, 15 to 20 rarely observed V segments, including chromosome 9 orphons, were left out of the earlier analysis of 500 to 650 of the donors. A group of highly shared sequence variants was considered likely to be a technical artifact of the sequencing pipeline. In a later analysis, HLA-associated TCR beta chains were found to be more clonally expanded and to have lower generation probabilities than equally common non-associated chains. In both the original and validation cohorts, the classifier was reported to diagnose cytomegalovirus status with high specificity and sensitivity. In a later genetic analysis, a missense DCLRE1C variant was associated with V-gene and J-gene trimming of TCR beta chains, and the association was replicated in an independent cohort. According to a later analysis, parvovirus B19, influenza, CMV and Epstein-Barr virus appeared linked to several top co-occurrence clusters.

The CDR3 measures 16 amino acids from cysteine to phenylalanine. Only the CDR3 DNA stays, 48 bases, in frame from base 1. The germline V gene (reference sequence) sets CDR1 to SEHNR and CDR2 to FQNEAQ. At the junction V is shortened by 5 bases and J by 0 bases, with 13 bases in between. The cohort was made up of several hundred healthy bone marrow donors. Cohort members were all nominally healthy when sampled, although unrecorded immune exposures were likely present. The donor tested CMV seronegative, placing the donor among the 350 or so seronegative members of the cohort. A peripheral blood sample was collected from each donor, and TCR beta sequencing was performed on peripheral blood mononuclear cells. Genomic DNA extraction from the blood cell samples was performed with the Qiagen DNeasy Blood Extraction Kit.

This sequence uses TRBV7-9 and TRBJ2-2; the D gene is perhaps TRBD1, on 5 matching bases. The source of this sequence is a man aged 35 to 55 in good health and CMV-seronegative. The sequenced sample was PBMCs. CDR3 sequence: CASSLLDRTNTGELFF. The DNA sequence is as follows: TGTGCCAGCAGCCTGCTCGACAGAACGAACACCGGGGAGCTGTTTTTT.